These 8 T cell receptor beta chains share one sample of origin, sequenced in a study of early T cells in non-severe SARS-CoV-2 infection. TCRdb called the 5' RACE reads again in MiXCR, with one record for every CDR3 protein. Among roughly 60,000 distinct CDR3 sequences listed, around 7% were seen once. The source was whole blood, collected at baseline. These receptors all come from an adult who was a healthcare worker with PCR-confirmed SARS-CoV-2 infection or an uninfected control (not recorded which).

The chain combines TRBV7-2 with TRBJ1-5; TRBD1 matches 11 bases. Trimming cost V 3 bases and J 0 bases; bases outside gene matches: 4. The CDR3 spans 17 residues. In germline, CDR1 is SGHTA, CDR2 FQGNSA. The CDR3 DNA is TGTGCCAGCAGCTTGGGACAGGGGGAGACTAGCAATCAGCCCCAGCATTTT. Its translation: CASSLGQGETSNQPQHF.

This clonotype has at least ten counts. The chain combines TRBV2 with TRBJ1-2; possibly TRBD1 for D (5 bases). The CDR3 consists of 14 residues. The V gene lost 7 bases and the J gene lost 2 bases, with 14 bases spanning the gap. Germline V gene sequence: CDR1 SNHLY, CDR2 FYNNEI. The CDR3 region is CASIDVGVNYGYTF. DNA of the CDR3: TGTGCCAGCATTGATGTGGGGGTCAACTATGGCTACACCTTC.

This clonotype was counted many times. This chain joins TRBV11-2 and TRBJ2-5, with 8 bases matching TRBD1. Germline V gene sequence: CDR1 SGHAT, CDR2 FQNNGV. The CDR3 has 13 residues. V was clipped by 3 bases and J by 5 bases; unmatched bases: 2. Here the CDR3 reads CASSFNRGETQYF. DNA of the CDR3: TGTGCCAGCAGCTTTAACAGGGGGGAGACCCAGTACTTC.

This clonotype was picked up many times. The chain couples TRBV18 to TRBJ2-7; weak D call: TRBD1 (6 bases). Germline lookup yields CDR1 KGHSH and CDR2 LQKENI. The CDR3 has 15 residues. Trimming stripped 3 bases from V and 2 bases from J, with 14 bases between. The chain's CDR3 is CASSPRGTPTYEQYF. For the CDR3, the DNA is TGTGCCAGCTCACCTCGAGGGACACCTACCTACGAGCAGTACTTC.

This clonotype showed up just once. CDR3: CASSQDKGLADNTGELFF. Here the CDR3 DNA reads TGTGCCAGCAGCCAAGATAAGGGACTAGCGGACAACACCGGGGAGCTGTTTTTT. The chain couples TRBV3-1 to TRBJ2-2; 11 bases line up with TRBD2. After removal of 0 bases from V and 2 bases from J, the junction contained 5 bases not matched to a gene. CDR3 length: 18 residues. Germline assignment: CDR1 LGHDT and CDR2 YNNKEL (reference sequence).

This clonotype was picked up many times. The chain couples TRBV28 to TRBJ2-7; 7 bases line up with TRBD2. The CDR3 length is 15 residues. CDR1 is MDHEN and CDR2 is SYDVKM in the germline V gene. Trimming took 5 bases from V and 0 from J; bases not matched to a gene: 7. The CDR3 is CASSGPAGSSYEQYF. Here the CDR3 DNA reads TGTGCCAGCAGTGGTCCAGCGGGGAGCTCCTACGAGCAGTACTTC.

At least ten counts were recorded for this clonotype. The chain combines TRBV29-1 with TRBJ2-5, with unresolved D. Germline CDR1 is SQVTM and CDR2 is ANQGSEA. V lost 8 bases, J lost 2 bases, and 9 bases lay in between. There are 11 residues in the CDR3. The CDR3, as DNA: TGCAGCTTGACGGAACAAGAGACCCAGTACTTC. It codes for CSLTEQETQYF.

V is TRBV13 and J is TRBJ2-3; no firm D call. The CDR3 contains 14 residues. CDR1 PRHDT and CDR2 FYEKMQ come from the germline V gene (reference sequence). With 1 base removed from V and 1 base from J, the gap between germline ends came to 6 bases. The CDR3 reads CASSLEPGTDTQYF. The CDR3 DNA reads as TGTGCCAGCAGCTTAGAGCCCGGCACAGATACGCAGTATTTT.